The rows below give T cell receptor beta chains drawn from one sample of a study of shared clonotypes between healthy human individuals. Using immunoSEQ multiplex PCR, the repertoire was profiled, and TCRdb retains in-frame clones only, with some absent. The data hold about 460,000 clones, with around 77% observed a single time. The specimen was PBMCs. The receptors were sampled from a woman aged 40 to 49 in good health. Some clones in this sample may be carry-over from other donors' samples. The CDR3 runs from the conserved cysteine through the conserved F or W. The D gene is left open where the match is weak. Clone size is not always given. Where it is, it says once, few, many or a class for expanded clones.

J gene: TRBJ1-1
D gene: TRBD1
clone size: -
V gene: TRBV19
CDR3 protein: CASSVTGVGETEAFF
CDR3 DNA: TGTGCCAGTAGTGTGACAGGGGTGGGGGAAACTGAAGCTTTCTTT

J gene: TRBJ2-1
D gene: TRBD2
clone size: -
V gene: TRBV2
CDR3 protein: CASSEGGGRAEQFF
CDR3 DNA: TGTGCCAGCAGTGAAGGGGGCGGGAGGGCTGAGCAGTTCTTC

J gene: TRBJ2-2
D gene: -
clone size: -
V gene: TRBV5-4
CDR3 protein: CASSLRGSNTGELFF
CDR3 DNA: TGTGCCAGCAGCTTGCGAGGATCTAACACCGGGGAGCTGTTTTTT

J gene: TRBJ1-4
D gene: -
clone size: many
V gene: TRBV4-2
CDR3 protein: CASSQVAGVGEKLFF
CDR3 DNA: TGTGCCAGCAGCCAAGTGGCTGGGGTGGGTGAAAAACTGTTTTTT

J gene: TRBJ2-7
D gene: TRBD2
clone size: once
V gene: TRBV7-2
CDR3 protein: CASSAEGGRAYEQYF
CDR3 DNA: TGTGCCAGCAGCGCCGAGGGCGGGAGGGCCTACGAGCAGTACTTC

J gene: TRBJ2-1
D gene: -
clone size: -
V gene: TRBV28
CDR3 protein: CASSSKRHLSNSYNEQFF
CDR3 DNA: TGTGCCAGCAGTTCCAAGAGGCATCTGAGTAACTCCTACAATGAGCAGTTCTTC

J gene: TRBJ2-2
D gene: -
clone size: -
V gene: TRBV21-1
CDR3 protein: CASSKVRPRKVTGELFF
CDR3 DNA: TGTGCCAGCAGCAAAGTTAGGCCGCGGAAGGTCACCGGGGAGCTGTTTTTT

J gene: TRBJ1-2
D gene: -
clone size: once
V gene: TRBV5-6
CDR3 protein: CASSPGVVYGYTF
CDR3 DNA: TGTGCCAGCAGCCCTGGGGTTGTCTATGGCTACACCTTC

J gene: TRBJ2-7
D gene: TRBD2
clone size: -
V gene: TRBV14
CDR3 protein: CASSQVRGSPYEQYF
CDR3 DNA: TGTGCCAGCAGCCAGGTGCGCGGGAGCCCCTACGAGCAGTACTTC

J gene: TRBJ2-6
D gene: -
clone size: -
V gene: TRBV5-4
CDR3 protein: CASSLGGPGANVLTF
CDR3 DNA: TGTGCCAGCAGCTTGGGGGGGCCTGGGGCCAACGTCCTGACTTTC

J gene: TRBJ2-7
D gene: -
clone size: -
V gene: TRBV7-8
CDR3 protein: CASSFPRYSPYEQYF
CDR3 DNA: TGTGCCAGCAGCTTCCCCCGCTACTCACCCTACGAGCAGTACTTC

J gene: TRBJ2-7
D gene: TRBD1
clone size: -
V gene: TRBV28
CDR3 protein: CASRVVQGTYEQYF
CDR3 DNA: TGTGCCAGCAGAGTGGTACAGGGGACCTACGAGCAGTACTTC

J gene: TRBJ1-2
D gene: TRBD1
clone size: -
V gene: TRBV29-1
CDR3 protein: CSAGQGSYGYTF
CDR3 DNA: TGCAGCGCGGGACAGGGGTCCTATGGCTACACCTTC

J gene: TRBJ2-2
D gene: -
clone size: -
V gene: TRBV9
CDR3 protein: CASSVGTGELFF
CDR3 DNA: TGTGCCAGCAGCGTTGGTACCGGGGAGCTGTTTTTT